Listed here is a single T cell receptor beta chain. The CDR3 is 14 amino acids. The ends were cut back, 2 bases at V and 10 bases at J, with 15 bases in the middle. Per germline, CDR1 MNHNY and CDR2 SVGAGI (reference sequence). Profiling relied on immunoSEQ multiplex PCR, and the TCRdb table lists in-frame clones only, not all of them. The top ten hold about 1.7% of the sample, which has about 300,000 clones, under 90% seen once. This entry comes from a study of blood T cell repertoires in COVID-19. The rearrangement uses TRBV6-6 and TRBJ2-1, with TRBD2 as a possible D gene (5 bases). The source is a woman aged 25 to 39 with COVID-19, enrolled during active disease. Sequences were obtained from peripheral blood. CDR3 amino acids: CASSYLDSTGEQFF. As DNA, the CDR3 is TGTGCCAGCAGTTACCTGGATTCAACGGGGGAGCAGTTCTTC.